Listed here are 22 T cell receptor beta chains from one sample, sequenced in a study of response to subunit inactivated influenza vaccine. TCRdb fed the RT-PCR reads into MiXCR, producing one record per CDR3 protein. The sample lists 150,000 to 200,000 distinct CDR3 sequences; approximately 12% were seen once. These sequences were also reported in another study, on T cells expressing NK-cell markers. That publication notes: Production of TCR beta cDNA relied on 5'RACE template switching with UMIs.

Source: CD8+ T cells sorted from PBMCs, taken 11 to 12 days after vaccination. Source of these receptors: a man between 50 and 59 years old who received an inactivated influenza vaccine.

This clonotype came up a few times. This rearrangement joins TRBV21-1 to TRBJ2-7; the table's TRBD1 call for D was not verified on the DNA. TRBV21-1 is a listed pseudogene. The CDR3 extends over 18 amino acids. The CDR3 DNA reads as TGTGCCAGCAGCAAACACCGGGACAGGGAGCCTCCACTCTACGAGCAGTACTTC. Translated, it gives CASSKHRDREPPLYEQYF.

This clonotype was observed at least ten times. This chain connects TRBV7-8 to TRBJ2-7, with a possible D match to TRBD1 (6 bases). The germline CDR1 and CDR2 sequences are SGHVS and FQNEAQ. The CDR3 has 14 residues. With 4 bases removed from V and 2 bases from J, the gap between germline ends came to 12 bases. CDR3 in amino acids: CASSSGQRPYEQYF. The CDR3 region has the DNA TGTGCCAGCAGCTCAGGACAGCGGCCCTACGAGCAGTACTTC.

This clonotype was counted between two and nine times. V and J are TRBV7-9 and TRBJ2-1; possible D gene TRBD1, 5 bases. The V gene's germline CDR1 is SEHNR and CDR2 FQNEAQ (reference sequence). This CDR3 is built from 14 residues. V dropped 5 bases and J dropped 10 bases, with 18 bases sitting between them. The CDR3 sequence is CASSNTVGRFEQFF. CDR3 nucleotide sequence: TGTGCCAGCAGCAATACCGTGGGGCGGTTCGAGCAGTTCTTC.

This clonotype has a handful of counts. This chain connects TRBV19 to TRBJ2-2; D call uncertain. The CDR3 spans 13 residues. Germline values: CDR1 LNHDA, CDR2 SQIVND (reference sequence). V lost 2 bases and J 4 bases, leaving 5 bases between the germline ends. The CDR3 loop is CASSILGTGELFF. The CDR3 DNA reads as TGTGCCAGTAGTATATTGGGCACCGGGGAGCTGTTTTTT.

The table lists this clonotype with a few counts. This chain joins TRBV11-2 and TRBJ1-1, with TRBD1 identical over 7 bases. The germline V gene has CDR1 SGHAT and CDR2 FQNNGV. CDR3 length: 16 amino acids. The ends lost 3 bases at V and 1 base at J; junction bases unmatched: 8. The CDR3 DNA reads as TGTGCCAGCAGCTTCACACTCGGGACAGAGAACACTGAAGCTTTCTTT. It yields the protein CASSFTLGTENTEAFF.

As regards this clonotype: Since a much larger clone is just one base distant, this may be a read error. The chain employs TRBV4-3 and TRBJ2-1, with D possibly TRBD2 on 6 matching bases. This CDR3 is built from 18 residues. Germline assignment: CDR1 LGHNA and CDR2 YSLEER. V was shortened by 0 bases and J by 5 bases, with 20 bases between the two germline ends. CDR3 sequence (DNA): TGCGCCAGCAGCCAAGATTTATCCACTAGCAGAACTCACAATGAGCAGTTCTTC. This codes for CASSQDLSTSRTHNEQFF.

This clonotype was counted a few times. The CDR3 DNA is TGTGCCAGCAGTTCAATCCTTATACAGGGTCCACACAGTTACAATGAGCAGTTCTTC. It yields the protein CASSSILIQGPHSYNEQFF. The chain carries TRBV28 and TRBJ2-1; possible D gene TRBD1, 6 bases. CDR1 and CDR2 from the germline V gene are MDHEN and SYDVKM. V was shortened by 4 bases and J by 4 bases, with 26 bases between the two germline ends. The CDR3 contains 19 residues.

V is TRBV28 and J is TRBJ2-5; 11 bases map to TRBD2. The CDR3 has 17 residues. CDR1 and CDR2 (germline): MDHEN, SYDVKM. The junction had 11 bases not matched to a gene; V was cut back by 3 bases and J by 5 bases. CDR3 coding DNA: TGTGCCAGCAGTTTCGCGGCTAGCGGGGGGCAGTATGAGACCCAGTACTTC. Translated: CASSFAASGGQYETQYF.

The chain is built from TRBV2 and TRBJ2-1; the D is unclear. The CDR3 spans 11 residues. Trimming left V 8 bases short and J 5 bases short, with 7 bases between. Per the germline V gene, CDR1 is SNHLY and CDR2 is FYNNEI. CDR3 nucleotide sequence: TGTGCCAGCGAAGTCAACAATGAGCAGTTCTTC. This gives the protein CASEVNNEQFF. Complete variable domain (other parts from reference TRBV2 and TRBJ2-1): EPEVTQTPSHQVTQMGQEVILRCVPISNHLYFYWYRQILGQKVEFLVSFYNNEISEKSEIFDDQFSVERPDGSNFTLKIRSTKLEDSAMYFCASEVNNEQFFGPGTRLTVL.

The chain is built from TRBV12-3 or TRBV12-4 and TRBJ2-1; no clear D gene. Trimming cost V 3 bases and J 9 bases, with 9 bases left between them. This CDR3 has 12 amino acids. The DNA for the CDR3 is TGTGCCAGCAGTTTGGTGGTAGGTGAGCAGTTCTTC. The encoded protein is CASSLVVGEQFF.

This clonotype has just a few counts. The chain is built from TRBV11-1 and TRBJ2-1, with 7 bases identical to TRBD2. The trim removed 2 bases at V and 0 bases at J, leaving 10 bases unmatched. Germline lookup yields CDR1 SGHAT and CDR2 FQDESV (reference sequence). The CDR3 sequence is 18 residues long. The CDR3 nucleotides read TGTGCCAGCAGCTTATTCGGGGCCCTAGCGGCCTCCTACAATGAGCAGTTCTTC. This translates into CASSLFGALAASYNEQFF.

This clonotype was seen more than once but under ten times. The chain couples TRBV27 to TRBJ2-7; possible D gene TRBD1, 6 bases. CDR1 and CDR2 from the germline V gene are MNHEY and SMNVEV (reference sequence). The length of the CDR3 is 14 residues. Trimming took 6 bases from V and 2 from J, leaving 14 bases between them. CDR3 nucleotide sequence: TGTGCCAGCAGGACGACAGGTTTTCCCTACGAGCAGTACTTC. Translating gives CASRTTGFPYEQYF.

The chain's CDR3 is CASSFTPLGRETQYF. The CDR3 DNA reads as TGTGCCAGCAGCTTTACCCCTTTGGGGCGAGAGACCCAGTACTTC. V is TRBV7-2 and J is TRBJ2-5, with D possibly matching TRBD1 (5 bases). Germline V gene sequence: CDR1 SGHTA, CDR2 FQGNSA. This CDR3 is 15 amino acids long. V was clipped by 3 bases and J by 4 bases, with 15 bases between them.

The CDR3 DNA reads as TGTGCCAGCAGCGTAGTATCGGGGGGCACTGAAGCTTTCTTT. Its translation is CASSVVSGGTEAFF. The J gene is TRBJ1-1, the V gene TRBV9; D perhaps matches TRBD1 (5 bases). CDR1 is SGDLS, CDR2 YYNGEE, per germline. This CDR3 has 14 amino acids. V shed 0 bases and J shed 4 bases, with 10 bases lying between them.

This clonotype was seen more than once but under ten times. This chain uses TRBV30 with TRBJ2-7; tentatively, D is TRBD2 (6 bases). The CDR3 covers 14 residues. Germline values: CDR1 GTSNPN, CDR2 SVGIG (reference sequence). V lost 4 bases and J 2 bases, leaving 15 bases between the germline ends. The CDR3 coding sequence is TGTGCCTGGAACTTGGGGGGACCAACCTACGAGCAGTACTTC. Translating gives CAWNLGGPTYEQYF.

The chain combines TRBV27 with TRBJ1-1; a possible D gene is TRBD1 (5 bases). Trimming shortened V by 5 bases and J by 0 bases, and 10 bases separated the two germline ends. The CDR3 runs to 14 residues. The germline V gene has CDR1 MNHEY and CDR2 SMNVEV (reference sequence). CDR3 sequence reads: CASSPGTLNTEAFF. The CDR3 coding sequence is TGTGCCAGCAGTCCCGGGACCTTGAACACTGAAGCTTTCTTT.

Only a few counts were recorded for this clonotype. The chain couples TRBV7-2 to TRBJ2-1; 7 bases are shared with TRBD2. The V segment lost 5 bases and the J segment 7 bases; nucleotides outside the gene matches: 11. The CDR3 covers 15 residues. Germline CDR1 is SGHTA and CDR2 is FQGNSA. CDR3 nucleotide sequence: TGTGCCAGCAGCCATTCCGGGACTACCAGAAATGAGCAGTTCTTC. Residues: CASSHSGTTRNEQFF.

This clonotype was seen ten or more times. The CDR3 DNA is TGCAGCGCGGGGACGGGTATCTCCTACGAGCAGTACTTC. Translated: CSAGTGISYEQYF. The chain has TRBV29-1 and TRBJ2-7, with D perhaps TRBD1 or TRBD2 (5 bases each). CDR3 length equals 13 residues. The V end lost 7 bases, the J end lost 0 bases, and 13 bases lay between the germline ends. Germline lookup yields CDR1 SQVTM and CDR2 ANQGSEA.

In this sample, this clonotype turned up a few times. The chain joins TRBV12-3 or TRBV12-4 to TRBJ2-3; a weak D match, TRBD2 (5 bases). Trimming left V 1 base short and J 1 base short, with 12 bases between. The CDR3 covers 16 residues. The CDR3 DNA reads TGTGCCAGCAGTTTAGTCAGCCGGGGAGGCACAGATACGCAGTATTTT. This gives the protein CASSLVSRGGTDTQYF.

The chain combines TRBV11-1 with TRBJ1-5; TRBD1 matches at 7 bases. The CDR3 spans 16 residues. Germline lookup yields CDR1 SGHAT and CDR2 FQDESV (reference sequence). V lost 3 bases, J lost 3 bases, and 8 bases stayed unmatched. The CDR3 DNA follows: TGTGCCAGCAGCTTTAGGAGTGACAGGGACAATCAGCCCCAGCATTTT. Its protein product is CASSFRSDRDNQPQHF.

The chain combines TRBV7-9 with TRBJ2-1; 7 bases fit TRBD2. Unmatched junction bases numbered 8, after V lost 2 bases and J lost 4 bases. Germline CDR1 is SEHNR and CDR2 is FQNEAQ (reference sequence). The CDR3 sequence is 16 residues long. CDR3: CASSLFTGGTYNEQFF. Here the CDR3 DNA reads TGTGCCAGCAGCTTATTTACGGGGGGAACATACAATGAGCAGTTCTTC.

This clonotype occurred a few times. This sequence joins TRBV6-2 or TRBV6-3 and TRBJ2-3, with D perhaps assigned TRBD1 or TRBD2 (6 bases each). V gave up 2 bases and J gave up 4 bases, with 10 bases separating them. Germline values: CDR1 MNHEY, CDR2 SVGEGT. This CDR3 is built from 14 residues. CDR3 nucleotides: TGTGCCAGCAGTTACAGGGGGGAGGCAGATACGCAGTATTTT. Protein: CASSYRGEADTQYF.